This T cell receptor (beta chain) appears in the sequencing data of a study of cytomegalovirus exposure and HLA in healthy donors. Study-wide context: Earlier sequencing of 150 million to 200 million T cells yielded fewer than 140 million unique TCR beta sequences. General study findings and limits: DRB1 had the most TCR associations and HLA-C the fewest, a later analysis found, with rates varying by HLA locus. The classifier reportedly diagnosed cytomegalovirus status with high specificity and sensitivity. Segments of the TCR beta V type were, in most cases, productive about 90% or about 30% of the time in an earlier analysis.

Details on this clone: Its antigen is as yet unknown.

Germline V CDR1 and CDR2: SGDLS, YYNGEE. Trimming removed 4 bases from V and 0 bases from J; junction bases left unmatched: 7. The CDR3 is 17 amino acids. Vbeta (60) and Jbeta (13) primers were used in the PCR. Clones were read by immunoSEQ multiplex PCR, and TCRdb kept only the in-frame ones, dropping some. This sample has about 140,000 clones, with 82% found just once. The chain recombines TRBV9 with TRBJ2-3, with 11 bases that match TRBD2. The sequence derives from a man aged 30-40 years in good health and CMV-seropositive. Sequencing was carried out using PBMCs. CDR3 sequence (DNA): TGTGCCAGCAGCACCAACCCTAGCGGGGGGAGCACAGATACGCAGTATTTT. Residues: CASSTNPSGGSTDTQYF. The full variable domain, its missing parts supplied by reference TRBV9 and TRBJ2-3, is DSGVTQTPKHLITATGQRVTLRCSPRSGDLSVYWYQQSLDQGLQFLIQYYNGEERAKGNILERFSAQQFPDLHSELNLSSLELGDSALYFCASSTNPSGGSTDTQYFGPGTRLTVL.